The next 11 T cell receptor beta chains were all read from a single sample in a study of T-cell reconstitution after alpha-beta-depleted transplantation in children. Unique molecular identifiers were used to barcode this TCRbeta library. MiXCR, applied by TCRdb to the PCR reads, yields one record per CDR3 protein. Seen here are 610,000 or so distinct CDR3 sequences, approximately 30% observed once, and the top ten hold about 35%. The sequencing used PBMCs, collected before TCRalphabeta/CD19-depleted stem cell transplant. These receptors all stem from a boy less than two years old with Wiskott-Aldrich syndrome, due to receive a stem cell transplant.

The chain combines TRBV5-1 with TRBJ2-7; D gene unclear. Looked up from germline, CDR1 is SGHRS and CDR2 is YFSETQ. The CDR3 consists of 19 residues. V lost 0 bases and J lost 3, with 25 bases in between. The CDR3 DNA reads TGCGCCAGCAGCTTGGCGGGTAAGCCCAACCACTTAACATTCTACGAGCAGTACTTC. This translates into CASSLAGKPNHLTFYEQYF.

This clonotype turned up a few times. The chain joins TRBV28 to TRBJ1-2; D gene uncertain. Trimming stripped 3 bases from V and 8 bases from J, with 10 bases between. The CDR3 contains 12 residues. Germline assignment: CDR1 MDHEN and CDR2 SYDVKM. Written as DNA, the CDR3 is TGTGCCAGCAGTTTCCTAGGACGCGGCTACACCTTC. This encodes CASSFLGRGYTF.

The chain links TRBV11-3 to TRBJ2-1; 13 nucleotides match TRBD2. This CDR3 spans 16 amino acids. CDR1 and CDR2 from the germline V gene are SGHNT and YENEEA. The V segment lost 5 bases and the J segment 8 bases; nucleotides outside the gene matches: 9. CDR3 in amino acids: CASSHARTSGSYEQFF. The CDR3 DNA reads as TGTGCCAGCAGCCACGCCCGGACTAGCGGGAGTTATGAGCAGTTCTTC.

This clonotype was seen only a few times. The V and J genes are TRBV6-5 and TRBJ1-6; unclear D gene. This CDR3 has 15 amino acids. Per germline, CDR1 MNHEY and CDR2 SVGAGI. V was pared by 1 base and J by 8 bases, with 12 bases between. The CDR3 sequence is CASSYYYSLDSPLHF. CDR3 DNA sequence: TGTGCCAGCAGTTACTATTACAGTCTAGATTCACCCCTCCACTTT.

The CDR3 DNA reads as TGCGCCAGCAGCTTGGCCGGGAGACGCACAGATACGCAGTATTTT. Amino acids: CASSLAGRRTDTQYF. The chain is built from TRBV5-1 and TRBJ2-3, with D tentatively TRBD2 (6 bases). Germline V gene sequence: CDR1 SGHRS, CDR2 YFSETQ. CDR3 size: 15 residues. V was clipped by 0 bases and J by 1 base, with 9 bases between them.

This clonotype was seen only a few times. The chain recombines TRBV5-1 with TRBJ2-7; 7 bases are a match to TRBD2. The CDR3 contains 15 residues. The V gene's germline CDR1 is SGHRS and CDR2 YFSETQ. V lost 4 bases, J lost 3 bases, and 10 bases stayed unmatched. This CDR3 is CASSPGGRVVYEQYF. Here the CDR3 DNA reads TGCGCCAGCAGCCCGGGGGGTCGGGTGGTCTACGAGCAGTACTTC.

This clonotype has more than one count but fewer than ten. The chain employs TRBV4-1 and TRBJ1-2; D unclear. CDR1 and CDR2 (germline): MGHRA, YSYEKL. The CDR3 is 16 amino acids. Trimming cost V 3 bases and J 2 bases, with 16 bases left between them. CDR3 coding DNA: TGCGCCAGCAGCCACCCCGGGCGGCACGGAAACTATGGCTACACCTTC. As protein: CASSHPGRHGNYGYTF.

CDR3 nucleotide sequence: TGCGCCAGCAGCCAAGCCGGGACTAGCGGGAGGACTTTCTACAATGAGCAGTTCTTC. It is translated as CASSQAGTSGRTFYNEQFF. The chain is built from TRBV4-1 and TRBJ2-1; the match to TRBD2 covers 15 bases. This CDR3 comprises 19 residues. The ends lost 1 base at V and 3 bases at J; junction bases unmatched: 7. Germline V gene sequence: CDR1 MGHRA, CDR2 YSYEKL.

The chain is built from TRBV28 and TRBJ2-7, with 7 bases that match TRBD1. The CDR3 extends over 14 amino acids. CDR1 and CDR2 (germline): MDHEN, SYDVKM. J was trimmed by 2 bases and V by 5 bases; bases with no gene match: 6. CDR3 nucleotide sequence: TGTGCCAGCAGTGAAAAGACAGGGCCCTACGAGCAGTACTTC. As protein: CASSEKTGPYEQYF. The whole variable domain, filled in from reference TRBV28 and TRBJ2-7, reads DVKVTQSSRYLVKRTGEKVFLECVQDMDHENMFWYRQDPGLGLRLIYFSYDVKMKEKGDIPEGYSVSREKKERFSLILESASTNQTSMYLCASSEKTGPYEQYFGPGTRLTVT.

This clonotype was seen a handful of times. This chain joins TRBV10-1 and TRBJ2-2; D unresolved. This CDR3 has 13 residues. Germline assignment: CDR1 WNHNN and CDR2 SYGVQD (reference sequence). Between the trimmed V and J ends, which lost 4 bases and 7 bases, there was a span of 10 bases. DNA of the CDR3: TGCGCCAGCAGTGCTCTTGGTATCGGGGAGCTGTTTTTT. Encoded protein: CASSALGIGELFF.

The DNA of the CDR3 is TGCAGTGCCGCCGGGACAGGGGGGATGGGGACTAAGAATGAGCAGTTCTTC. This gives the protein CSAAGTGGMGTKNEQFF. The chain joins TRBV20-1 to TRBJ2-1, with 11 bases lining up with TRBD1. After removal of 6 bases from V and 7 bases from J, the junction contained 17 bases not matched to a gene. The CDR3 length is 17 residues. Germline V gene lookup returns CDR1 DFQATT and CDR2 SNEGSKA (reference sequence).